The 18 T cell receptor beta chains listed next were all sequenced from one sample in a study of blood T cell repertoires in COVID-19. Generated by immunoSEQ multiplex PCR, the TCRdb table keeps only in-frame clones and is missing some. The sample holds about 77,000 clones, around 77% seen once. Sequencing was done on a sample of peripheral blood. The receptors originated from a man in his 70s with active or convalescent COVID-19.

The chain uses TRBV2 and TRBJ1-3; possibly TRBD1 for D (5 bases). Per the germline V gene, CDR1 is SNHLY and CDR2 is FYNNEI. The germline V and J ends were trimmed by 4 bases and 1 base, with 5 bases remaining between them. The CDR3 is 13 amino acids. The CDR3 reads CASSAGSGNTIYF. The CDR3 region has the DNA TGTGCCAGCAGTGCAGGGTCTGGAAACACCATATATTTT.

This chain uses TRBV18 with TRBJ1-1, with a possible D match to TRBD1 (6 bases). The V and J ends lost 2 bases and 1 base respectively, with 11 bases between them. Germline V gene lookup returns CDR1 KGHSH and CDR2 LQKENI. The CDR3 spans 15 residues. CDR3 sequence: CASSPEDSPNTEAFF. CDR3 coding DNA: TGTGCCAGCTCACCAGAGGACAGTCCGAACACTGAAGCTTTCTTT.

The CDR3 here is CASSPILESWESTDTQYF. The CDR3 DNA is TGTGCCAGCAGCCCCATCCTTGAGAGTTGGGAGAGCACAGATACGCAGTATTTT. The chain links TRBV28 to TRBJ2-3; D might be TRBD2 (5 bases). Germline-derived CDR1 and CDR2 are MDHEN and SYDVKM. CDR3 length: 18 residues. V was clipped by 6 bases and J by 0 bases, with 22 bases between them.

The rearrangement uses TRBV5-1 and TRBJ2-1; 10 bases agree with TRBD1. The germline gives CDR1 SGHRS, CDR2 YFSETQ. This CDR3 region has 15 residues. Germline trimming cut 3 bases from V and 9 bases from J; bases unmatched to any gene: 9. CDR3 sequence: CASSSETGGRGEQFF. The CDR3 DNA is TGCGCCAGCAGCTCCGAGACAGGGGGCAGGGGTGAGCAGTTCTTC.

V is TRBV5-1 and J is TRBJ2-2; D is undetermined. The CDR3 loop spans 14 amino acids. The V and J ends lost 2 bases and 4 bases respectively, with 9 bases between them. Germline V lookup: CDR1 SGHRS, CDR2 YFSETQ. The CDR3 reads CASSFGLITGELFF. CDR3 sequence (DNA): TGCGCCAGCAGCTTCGGTTTAATCACCGGGGAGCTGTTTTTT. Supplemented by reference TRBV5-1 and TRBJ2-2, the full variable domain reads KAGVTQTPRYLIKTRGQQVTLSCSPISGHRSVSWYQQTPGQGLQFLFEYFSETQRNKGNFPGRFSGRQFSNSRSEMNVSTLELGDSALYLCASSFGLITGELFFGEGSRLTVL.

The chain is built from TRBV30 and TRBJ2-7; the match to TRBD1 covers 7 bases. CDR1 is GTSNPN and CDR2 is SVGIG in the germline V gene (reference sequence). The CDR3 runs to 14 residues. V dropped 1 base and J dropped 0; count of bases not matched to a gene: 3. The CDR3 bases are TGTGCCTGGAGTGAACAGGGGAGCTCCTACGAGCAGTACTTC. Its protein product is CAWSEQGSSYEQYF.

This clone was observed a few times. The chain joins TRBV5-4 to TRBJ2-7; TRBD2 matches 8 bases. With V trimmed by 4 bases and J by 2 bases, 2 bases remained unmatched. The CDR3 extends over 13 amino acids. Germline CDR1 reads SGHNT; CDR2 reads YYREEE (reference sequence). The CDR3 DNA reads TGTGCCAGCAGCACAGCGGGGGCCTACGAGCAGTACTTC. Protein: CASSTAGAYEQYF.

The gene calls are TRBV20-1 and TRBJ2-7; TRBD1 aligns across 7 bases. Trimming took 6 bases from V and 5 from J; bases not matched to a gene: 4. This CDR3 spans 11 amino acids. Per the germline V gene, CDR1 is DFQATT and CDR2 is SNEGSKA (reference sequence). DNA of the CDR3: TGCAGTGCGGGACAGTTCGACGAGCAGTACTTC. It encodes CSAGQFDEQYF.

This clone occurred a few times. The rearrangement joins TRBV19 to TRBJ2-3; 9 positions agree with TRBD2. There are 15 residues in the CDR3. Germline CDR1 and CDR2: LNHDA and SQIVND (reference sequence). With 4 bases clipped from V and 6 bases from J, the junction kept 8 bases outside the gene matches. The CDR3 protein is CASSKGPSGADTQYF. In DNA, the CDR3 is TGTGCCAGTAGTAAGGGGCCTAGCGGGGCGGATACGCAGTATTTT.

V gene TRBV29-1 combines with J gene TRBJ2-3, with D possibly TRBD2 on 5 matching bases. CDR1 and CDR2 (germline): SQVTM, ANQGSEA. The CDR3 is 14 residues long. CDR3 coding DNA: TGCAGTGCAAGGAGGAGTACTAGCACAGATACGCAGTATTTT. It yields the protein CSARRSTSTDTQYF.

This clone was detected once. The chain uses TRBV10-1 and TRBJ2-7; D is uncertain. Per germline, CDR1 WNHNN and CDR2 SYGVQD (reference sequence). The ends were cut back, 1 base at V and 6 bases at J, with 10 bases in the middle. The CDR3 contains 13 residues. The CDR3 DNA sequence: TGCGCCAGCAGTGAGTGGGCTGAATCCGAGCAGTACTTC. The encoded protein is CASSEWAESEQYF.

This CDR3 is CASSGQTANYGYTF. CDR3 DNA sequence: TGTGCCAGCAGTGGCCAGACAGCTAACTATGGCTACACCTTC. The chain recombines TRBV2 with TRBJ1-2; tentative D call: TRBD1 (5 bases). Trimming left V 4 bases short and J 0 bases short, with 9 bases between. The germline CDR1 and CDR2 sequences are SNHLY and FYNNEI. This CDR3 spans 14 amino acids.

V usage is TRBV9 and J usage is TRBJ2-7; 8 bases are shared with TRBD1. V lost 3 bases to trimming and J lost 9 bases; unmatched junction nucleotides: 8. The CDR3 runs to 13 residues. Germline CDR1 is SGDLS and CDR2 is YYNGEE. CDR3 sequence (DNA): TGTGCCAGCAGCGCCCAGGGGGCAGGATTGCAGTACTTC. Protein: CASSAQGAGLQYF.

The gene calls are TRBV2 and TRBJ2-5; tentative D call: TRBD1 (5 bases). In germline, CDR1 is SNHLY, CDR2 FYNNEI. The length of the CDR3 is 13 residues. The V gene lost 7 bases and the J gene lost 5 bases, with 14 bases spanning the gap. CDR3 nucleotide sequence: TGTGCCAGCAAGGTACAGGCCGGGGAGACCCAGTACTTC. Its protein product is CASKVQAGETQYF.

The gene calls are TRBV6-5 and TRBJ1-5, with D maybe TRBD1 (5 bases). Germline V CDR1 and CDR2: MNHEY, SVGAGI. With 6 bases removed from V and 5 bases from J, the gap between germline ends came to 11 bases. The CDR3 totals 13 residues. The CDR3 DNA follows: TGTGCCAGCAGAGGGGAGGGTGATCAGCCCCAGCATTTT. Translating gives CASRGEGDQPQHF.

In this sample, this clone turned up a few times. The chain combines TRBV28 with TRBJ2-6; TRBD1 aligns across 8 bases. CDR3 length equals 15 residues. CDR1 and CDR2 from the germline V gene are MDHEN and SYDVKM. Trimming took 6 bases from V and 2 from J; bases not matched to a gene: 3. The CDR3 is CASRQGATGANVLTF. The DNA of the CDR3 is TGTGCCAGCAGGCAGGGGGCGACTGGGGCCAACGTCCTGACTTTC.

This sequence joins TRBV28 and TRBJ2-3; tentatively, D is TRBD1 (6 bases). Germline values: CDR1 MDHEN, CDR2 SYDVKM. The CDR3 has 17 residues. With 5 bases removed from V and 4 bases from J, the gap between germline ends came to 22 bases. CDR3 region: CASSPPPGTTTADTQYF. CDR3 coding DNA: TGTGCCAGCAGTCCCCCCCCCGGGACAACAACGGCAGATACGCAGTATTTT.

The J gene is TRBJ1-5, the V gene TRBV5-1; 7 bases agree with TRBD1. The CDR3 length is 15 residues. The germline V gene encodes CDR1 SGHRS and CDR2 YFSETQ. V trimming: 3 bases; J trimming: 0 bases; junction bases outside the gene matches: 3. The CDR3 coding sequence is TGCGCCAGCAGCTGGGGACAGATTAGCAATCAGCCCCAGCATTTT. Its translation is CASSWGQISNQPQHF.